Shown below are 15 T cell receptor beta chains from a single sample sequenced in a study of Graves' ophthalmopathy and Graves' hyperthyroidism. Researchers took RNA transcripts and amplified TCR beta CDR3 regions from them. The first-round RT-PCR employed HTBI primers together with the Qiagen OneStep RT-PCR kit. A multiplex PCR was then performed as the second round. TCRdb passed the multiplex PCR reads through MiXCR, listing each CDR3 protein once. The sample yields around 520,000 distinct CDR3 sequences, approximately 37% seen once. Sequencing was performed on peripheral blood or thyroid tissue (not recorded which). All receptors come from an adult man with Graves' hyperthyroidism.

The chain joins TRBV7-2 to TRBJ1-4; 7 nucleotides line up with TRBD1. Germline V gene sequence: CDR1 SGHTA, CDR2 FQGNSA. J was trimmed by 6 bases and V by 4 bases; bases with no gene match: 14. The CDR3 contains 17 residues. Here the CDR3 DNA reads TGTGCCAGCAGCTCCCGTGGGGTAGGGGGCGCGTATGAAAAACTGTTTTTT. This encodes CASSSRGVGGAYEKLFF.

The rearrangement joins TRBV7-9 to TRBJ2-7; 7 nucleotides agree with TRBD2. The CDR3 length is 14 residues. Trimming at V came to 4 bases and at J to 2 bases, leaving 5 bases not matched to a gene. Per germline, CDR1 SEHNR and CDR2 FQNEAQ (reference sequence). The chain's CDR3 is CASSSGAGAYEQYF. CDR3 bases: TGTGCCAGCAGCTCTGGGGCGGGAGCCTACGAGCAGTACTTC.

As for this clonotype: Being one base from a much bigger clone, this may be a read error. The chain employs TRBV19 and TRBJ2-5; D perhaps matches TRBD2 (6 bases). The CDR3 runs to 14 residues. Germline loops: CDR1 LNHDA, CDR2 SQIVND (reference sequence). Trimming removed 4 bases at V and 5 bases at J, with 14 bases between. In DNA, the CDR3 is TGTGCCAGTAGTACCTCGGGACGGGGGGAGACCCAGTACTTC. Its protein is CASSTSGRGETQYF. Looking up the rest from reference TRBV19 and TRBJ2-5 gives the full variable domain: DGGITQSPKYLFRKEGQNVTLSCEQNLNHDAMYWYRQDPGQGLRLIYYSQIVNDFQKGDIAEGYSVSREKKESFPLTVTSAQKNPTAFYLCASSTSGRGETQYFGPGTRLLVL.

Comments on this clonotype: Since no conserved phenylalanine or tryptophan closes the CDR3, a read error is the likely cause. It is unclear where the CDR3 begins or ends on the DNA, so no DNA is shown, and the CDR3 is as TCRdb lists it. The chain carries TRBV5-1 and TRBJ2-7. The germline gives CDR1 SGHRS, CDR2 YFSETQ. The CDR3 comprises 8 residues, both ends counted. The CDR3 spells CASSLAWD.

With respect to this clonotype: At one boundary the junction diverges from the germline segment, which might be a read error. The chain recombines TRBV2 with TRBJ1-6; D is unclear. The germline V gene has CDR1 SNHLY and CDR2 FYNNEI. The CDR3 has 13 residues. Here the CDR3 reads CASSESRNSPFHF. The CDR3 DNA reads as TGTGCCAGCAGTGAGTCGCGGAATTCACCCTTCCACTTT. Drawing the rest from reference TRBV2 and TRBJ1-6, the complete variable domain is EPEVTQTPSHQVTQMGQEVILRCVPISNHLYFYWYRQILGQKVEFLVSFYNNEISEKSEIFDDQFSVERPDGSNFTLKIRSTKLEDSAMYFCASSESRNSPFHFGNGTRLTVT.

In its sample, this clonotype was seen many times. The rearrangement links TRBV29-1 to TRBJ1-2, with TRBD1 as a possible D gene (6 bases). Per germline, CDR1 SQVTM and CDR2 ANQGSEA. V dropped 6 bases and J dropped 5 bases, with 16 bases sitting between them. This CDR3 contains 13 residues. The CDR3 spells CSVGMGASYGYTF. CDR3 nucleotides: TGCAGCGTGGGAATGGGGGCAAGTTATGGCTACACCTTC.

This clonotype was seen a few times. The chain recombines TRBV11-3 with TRBJ2-7, with 7 nucleotides matching TRBD1. Judging by the DNA end, TRBJ2-4 fits better; the J call may be wrong. CDR1 is SGHNT, CDR2 YENEEA, per germline. CDR3 length: 15 residues. CDR3 loop: CASSSEDRWRNIQYF. For the CDR3, the DNA is TGTGCCAGCAGCTCGGAGGACAGGTGGCGAAACATTCAGTACTTC.

V usage is TRBV24-1 and J usage is TRBJ1-2; 9 nucleotides align to TRBD1. Trimming removed 3 bases from V and 6 bases from J; junction bases left unmatched: 7. The CDR3 sequence is 15 residues long. Germline V gives CDR1 KGHDR, CDR2 SFDVKD. CDR3 residues: CATSDPTGQGNGYTF. As DNA, the CDR3 is TGTGCCACCAGTGATCCTACGGGACAGGGTAATGGCTACACCTTC.

This chain links TRBV12-3 or TRBV12-4 with TRBJ2-7, with D uncertain. V was cut by 5 bases and J by 7 bases, with 12 bases left in between. The CDR3 has 12 residues. The CDR3 DNA reads as TGTGCCAGCAGTGCTGAAACCGGGGAGCAGTACTTC. It codes for CASSAETGEQYF.

This clonotype was recorded at least ten times. This rearrangement joins TRBV10-3 to TRBJ1-1; D remains unclear. The CDR3 sequence is 13 residues long. V lost 3 bases to trimming and J lost 1 base, with 6 bases between them. Germline CDR1 reads ENHRY; CDR2 reads SYGVKD. CDR3: CAISDNRNTEAFF. CDR3 in DNA: TGTGCCATCAGTGACAACAGGAACACTGAAGCTTTCTTT.

At least ten counts were recorded for this clonotype. V usage is TRBV12-3 or TRBV12-4 and J usage is TRBJ1-6; the match to TRBD1 covers 7 bases. Trimming cost V 4 bases and J 7 bases; bases outside gene matches: 7. The CDR3 is 15 residues long. As DNA, the CDR3 is TGTGCCAGCAGTTGGGGAGCAGGGGGAAATTCACCCCTCCACTTT. This encodes CASSWGAGGNSPLHF.

This clonotype has only a few counts. This chain links TRBV13 with TRBJ1-2, with TRBD1 matching over 7 bases. J lost 3 bases, V lost 5 bases, and 3 bases had no gene match. The CDR3 contains 13 residues. Per the germline V gene, CDR1 is PRHDT and CDR2 is FYEKMQ (reference sequence). The CDR3, as DNA: TGTGCCAGCAGCCGAGGGGGCGACTATGGCTACACCTTC. Amino acids: CASSRGGDYGYTF.

This clonotype has ten or more counts. This sequence joins TRBV7-9 and TRBJ2-7; D call uncertain. The V end lost 0 bases, the J end lost 3 bases, and 6 bases lay between the germline ends. The CDR3 length is 13 residues. The germline V gene has CDR1 SEHNR and CDR2 FQNEAQ (reference sequence). In DNA form, the CDR3 reads TGTGCCAGCAGCTTAGCCCCCGTCTACGAGCAGTACTTC. Encoded protein: CASSLAPVYEQYF. Filled out from reference TRBV7-9 and TRBJ2-7, the complete variable domain reads DTGVSQNPRHKITKRGQNVTFRCDPISEHNRLYWYRQTLGQGPEFLTYFQNEAQLEKSRLLSDRFSAERPKGSFSTLEIQRTEQGDSAMYLCASSLAPVYEQYFGPGTRLTVT.

V and J are TRBV9 and TRBJ1-6; no clear D gene. This CDR3 has 15 amino acids. CDR1 and CDR2 (germline): SGDLS, YYNGEE. V gave up 0 bases and J gave up 7 bases, with 11 bases separating them. CDR3 sequence (DNA): TGTGCCAGCAGCGTAGGTCGAGTGTCGAATTCACCCCTCCACTTT. It specifies CASSVGRVSNSPLHF.

Many counts were recorded for this clonotype. The chain has TRBV5-6 and TRBJ1-4; D is unclear. V was trimmed by 2 bases and J by 8 bases, leaving 10 bases between them. CDR1 is SGHDT and CDR2 is YYEEEE in the germline V gene. This CDR3 is 13 amino acids long. CDR3 sequence: CASSLTRREKLFF. The CDR3 DNA follows: TGTGCCAGCAGCTTAACGAGGAGGGAAAAACTGTTTTTT.